These 18 T cell receptor beta chains originate from one sample sequenced in a study of monozygotic twins with inflammatory bowel disease. TCRdb reprocessed the 5' RACE reads and keeps a single row for each CDR3 protein, giving no DNA. The sample totals 150,000 to 200,000 distinct CDR3 sequences. Sequenced sample: blood. These receptors all stem from a human donor with ulcerative colitis or Crohn's disease, or a healthy co-twin of an affected twin (not recorded which).

The genes are TRBV12-3 or TRBV12-4 and TRBJ2-3. There are 13 residues in the CDR3. CDR3 residues: CASSPVGPDTQYF.

The chain has TRBV4-3 and TRBJ2-7; as DNA is missing, the TRBD1 call by TCRdb cannot be tested. The length of the CDR3 is 16 residues. Germline V gene data show CDR1 as LGHNA and CDR2 as YSLEER. The CDR3: CASSQGTGGADYEQYF.

The chain joins TRBV29-1 to TRBJ2-7; the D call from TCRdb, TRBD2, cannot be confirmed without DNA. This CDR3 comprises 14 residues. Per germline, CDR1 SQVTM and CDR2 ANQGSEA. This CDR3 reads CSAKGAGQAGEQYF.

CDR3 region: CASSPPGLAVEQYF. This chain connects TRBV18 to TRBJ2-7; the D call of TRBD2 rests on TCRdb alone, since no DNA is present to check it. The CDR3 covers 14 residues. The germline gives CDR1 KGHSH, CDR2 LQKENI.

This chain connects TRBV20-1 to TRBJ2-7; TCRdb names TRBD2, which stays unverified in the absence of DNA. Germline V lookup: CDR1 DFQATT, CDR2 SNEGSKA (reference sequence). The CDR3 runs to 11 residues. This CDR3 reads CSSGGTYEQYF.

The chain couples TRBV12-3 or TRBV12-4 to TRBJ1-2; TCRdb's D gene call, TRBD1, goes unchecked for lack of DNA. CDR3 length equals 16 residues. The CDR3 spells CASSLRGQGALGGYTF.

The V call is TRBV7-2, the J call TRBJ1-2; lacking DNA, the TRBD1 call made by TCRdb goes unchecked. CDR1 SGHTA and CDR2 FQGNSA come from the germline V gene. The CDR3 runs 15 residues. CDR3 sequence: CASSLEIGVNYGYTF.

The chain recombines TRBV27 with TRBJ2-2. This CDR3 spans 15 amino acids. Germline V gene sequence: CDR1 MNHEY, CDR2 SMNVEV (reference sequence). The CDR3 sequence is CVSSLEGGDTGELFF.

The chain is built from TRBV27 and TRBJ1-1. The CDR3 runs 16 residues. The germline V gene encodes CDR1 MNHEY and CDR2 SMNVEV (reference sequence). The CDR3 sequence: CASSSSGLTRDTEAFF.

The chain joins TRBV5-1 to TRBJ1-2. Germline-derived CDR1 and CDR2 are SGHRS and YFSETQ. The CDR3 spans 14 residues. CDR3 sequence: CDSSWGQANYGYTF.

The J gene is TRBJ2-2, the V gene TRBV10-3; as DNA is missing, the TRBD1 call by TCRdb cannot be tested. Per the germline V gene, CDR1 is ENHRY and CDR2 is SYGVKD. CDR3 size: 16 residues. This chain's CDR3 is CAISEPNPPNTGELFF.

V usage is TRBV2 and J usage is TRBJ2-1; TCRdb selects TRBD2, and the lack of DNA leaves this call unchecked. The V gene's germline CDR1 is SNHLY and CDR2 FYNNEI. The CDR3 sequence is 15 residues long. CDR3 in amino acids: CASSDLLADYNEQFF.

The chain is built from TRBV6-4 and TRBJ2-1. Germline CDR1 MRHNA, CDR2 SNTAGT. CDR3 size: 15 residues. CDR3 sequence reads: CASSVDRGSYNEQFF.

The V gene is TRBV5-4, the J gene TRBJ2-7; TCRdb designates TRBD1, a call that cannot be tested without DNA. The CDR3 extends over 14 amino acids. Germline CDR1 reads SGHNT; CDR2 reads YYREEE (reference sequence). The CDR3 region is CASSRPGRTYEQYF. The entire variable domain, with the rest obtained from reference TRBV5-4 and TRBJ2-7, is as follows: ETGVTQSPTHLIKTRGQQVTLRCSSQSGHNTVSWYQQALGQGPQFIFQYYREEENGRGNFPPRFSGLQFPNYSSELNVNALELDDSALYLCASSRPGRTYEQYFGPGTRLTVT.

The chain recombines TRBV27 with TRBJ2-7; as DNA is missing, the TRBD1 call by TCRdb cannot be tested. The CDR3 has 13 amino acids. Germline lookup yields CDR1 MNHEY and CDR2 SMNVEV (reference sequence). The CDR3 is CASRGGYTYEQYF.

The CDR3 protein is CASEPTGTSGQETQYF. The chain is built from TRBV19 and TRBJ2-5; as DNA is missing, the TRBD2 call by TCRdb cannot be tested. The V gene's germline CDR1 is LNHDA and CDR2 SQIVND (reference sequence). This CDR3 spans 16 amino acids.

The rearrangement uses TRBV6-5 and TRBJ1-1; TCRdb proposes TRBD1, but this gene call is untestable without DNA. Germline V gene data show CDR1 as MNHEY and CDR2 as SVGAGI. This CDR3 is 15 amino acids long. CDR3 protein: CASSYRGQGAAEAFF.

This chain links TRBV6-1 with TRBJ2-5; TCRdb's D call, TRBD1, is unchecked because there is no DNA. CDR1 is MNHNS, CDR2 SASEGT, per germline. The CDR3 consists of 17 residues. This CDR3 reads CASSEALRGYPMGDQYF.